The 17 T cell receptor beta chains in this list originate from one sample, sequenced in a study of blood T cell repertoires in COVID-19. Assay: immunoSEQ multiplex PCR; the TCRdb copy retains only in-frame clones and omits some. The top ten clones hold 5.5% to 7% of a sample with 66,000 or so clones, 86% of them seen once. Source material: peripheral blood. These receptors were obtained from a man aged 50 or older with active COVID-19.

This chain connects TRBV6-1 to TRBJ2-7; 9 bases align to TRBD2. Germline V lookup: CDR1 MNHNS, CDR2 SASEGT. The CDR3 runs 14 residues. The ends lost 3 bases at V and 2 bases at J; junction bases unmatched: 2. In DNA form, the CDR3 reads TGTGCCAGCAGTGAGGGCGGGGGGGCCTACGAGCAGTACTTC. Translation: CASSEGGGAYEQYF.

This chain uses TRBV14 with TRBJ2-1; 8 bases are a match to TRBD1. Germline loops: CDR1 SGHDN, CDR2 FVKESK. V was pared by 5 bases and J by 1 base, with 10 bases of the junction left unmatched. This CDR3 comprises 17 residues. The CDR3: CASSLLRRTGSYNEQFF. CDR3 sequence (DNA): TGTGCCAGCAGCTTACTTAGGAGGACAGGGTCCTACAATGAGCAGTTCTTC.

V is TRBV18 and J is TRBJ2-1, with D maybe TRBD1 (5 bases). Trimming left V 2 bases short and J 9 bases short, with 11 bases between. This CDR3 has 13 amino acids. Germline-derived CDR1 and CDR2 are KGHSH and LQKENI. The CDR3 is CASSPVGVGEQFF. CDR3 DNA sequence: TGTGCCAGCTCACCAGTAGGGGTCGGTGAGCAGTTCTTC.

This chain connects TRBV10-1 to TRBJ1-1; D is ambiguous. This CDR3 has 11 residues. The germline V and J ends were trimmed by 8 bases and 0 bases, with 4 bases remaining between them. Germline CDR1 is WNHNN and CDR2 is SYGVQD (reference sequence). CDR3 loop: CASGLNTEAFF. The CDR3 nucleotides read TGCGCCAGCGGCTTGAACACTGAAGCTTTCTTT.

V usage is TRBV5-1 and J usage is TRBJ1-4; 10 positions agree with TRBD1. Germline loops: CDR1 SGHRS, CDR2 YFSETQ. The CDR3 runs 14 residues. J was trimmed by 5 bases and V by 4 bases; bases with no gene match: 2. CDR3 loop: CASSVGQGNEKLFF. DNA for the CDR3: TGCGCCAGCAGCGTGGGACAGGGGAATGAAAAACTGTTTTTT.

The rearrangement uses TRBV10-1 and TRBJ2-3; 9 bases map to TRBD2. Germline values: CDR1 WNHNN, CDR2 SYGVQD (reference sequence). The CDR3 is 14 amino acids. V shed 8 bases, J shed 4 bases, and the junction held 7 bases outside the gene matches. The CDR3 sequence: CASWTGLAADTQYF. The DNA for the CDR3 is TGCGCCAGCTGGACGGGACTAGCTGCAGATACGCAGTATTTT.

This clone was picked up a small number of times. The rearrangement uses TRBV3-1 (or the pseudogene TRBV3-2) and TRBJ1-6, with D perhaps matching TRBD1 (6 bases). The CDR3 is 15 residues long. V dropped 0 bases and J dropped 5 bases, with 8 bases sitting between them. Germline CDR1 is LGHDT and CDR2 is YNNKEL (reference sequence). The CDR3 DNA follows: TGTGCCAGCAGCCAAGATAGGGGGAATAATTCACCCCTCCACTTT. This gives the protein CASSQDRGNNSPLHF.

This chain links TRBV4-2 with TRBJ1-5, with 8 bases matching TRBD1. Germline values: CDR1 LGHNA, CDR2 YNFKEQ. V shed 6 bases, J shed 5 bases, and the junction held 6 bases outside the gene matches. The length of the CDR3 is 14 residues. The CDR3 region has the DNA TGTGCCAGCAGTGACAGGGGTAGGGATCAGCCCCAGCATTTT. Residues: CASSDRGRDQPQHF.

The genes are TRBV2 and TRBJ2-2; no reliable D call. V was cut by 5 bases and J by 4 bases, with 5 bases left in between. CDR1 and CDR2 (germline): SNHLY, FYNNEI. The CDR3 totals 12 residues. The CDR3 region has the DNA TGTGCCAGCAGTCCTCTCACCGGGGAGCTGTTTTTT. This encodes CASSPLTGELFF.

The gene calls are TRBV11-2 and TRBJ1-1, with TRBD1 as a possible D gene (6 bases). The germline V gene encodes CDR1 SGHAT and CDR2 FQNNGV. V lost 5 bases and J lost 8, with 15 bases in between. The CDR3 length is 13 residues. CDR3 sequence: CASSRTGLLEAFF. CDR3 DNA: TGTGCCAGCAGCCGTACAGGGTTATTAGAAGCTTTCTTT.

The DNA of the CDR3 is TGTGCCAGCAGCTCCAGGGGTCGGGACTCTGGGGCCAACGTCCTGACTTTC. Its translation is CASSSRGRDSGANVLTF. The chain combines TRBV7-8 with TRBJ2-6; perhaps TRBD1 as D (6 bases). Between the trimmed V and J ends, which lost 4 bases and 0 bases, there was a span of 13 bases. Germline CDR1 reads SGHVS; CDR2 reads FQNEAQ. There are 17 residues in the CDR3.

The CDR3 spells CASNMEFGGNTIYF. The CDR3 DNA reads as TGTGCCAGCAATATGGAGTTCGGTGGAAACACCATATATTTT. This sequence joins TRBV2 and TRBJ1-3; D remains ambiguous. CDR1 and CDR2 (germline): SNHLY, FYNNEI. The CDR3 has 14 residues. V dropped 7 bases and J dropped 3 bases, with 13 bases sitting between them.

This chain connects TRBV19 to TRBJ2-4, with TRBD2 as a possible D gene (5 bases). V was clipped by 5 bases and J by 0 bases, with 14 bases between them. The CDR3 covers 16 residues. From germline, CDR1 is LNHDA and CDR2 SQIVND (reference sequence). Written as DNA, the CDR3 is TGTGCCAGTAGTCAGATGGCCGCGGGAGCCAAAAACATTCAGTACTTC. Amino acids: CASSQMAAGAKNIQYF.

This rearrangement joins TRBV25-1 to TRBJ1-1; D may be TRBD1 (6 bases). Germline CDR1 is MGHDK and CDR2 is SYGVNS. V was shortened by 3 bases and J by 5 bases, with 16 bases between the two germline ends. This CDR3 contains 15 residues. Here the CDR3 DNA reads TGTGCCAGCAGTGATCCTTCCACAGGGTGGACTGAAGCTTTCTTT. This translates into CASSDPSTGWTEAFF.

The chain employs TRBV7-2 and TRBJ2-7, with 8 bases identical to TRBD1. CDR1 SGHTA and CDR2 FQGNSA come from the germline V gene. V lost 5 bases, J lost 0 bases, and 6 bases stayed unmatched. CDR3 length: 15 residues. The CDR3 is CASSRTGGFSYEQYV. The DNA of the CDR3 is TGTGCCAGCAGCCGTACAGGGGGTTTCTCCTACGAGCAGTACGTC.

This clone was recorded a few times. The chain has TRBV2 and TRBJ2-7, with D maybe TRBD2 (6 bases). The CDR3 sequence is 15 residues long. Trimming cost V 9 bases and J 0 bases, with 18 bases left between them. Per germline, CDR1 SNHLY and CDR2 FYNNEI. CDR3 coding DNA: TGTGCCAGTCGAACTAGCCGAGGGACCTCCTACGAGCAGTACTTC. Its translation: CASRTSRGTSYEQYF.

Written as DNA, the CDR3 is TGCGCCAGCAGCAAAGGACAGGTGGACACTGAAGCTTTCTTT. It translates to CASSKGQVDTEAFF. The chain couples TRBV5-1 to TRBJ1-1; 7 positions match TRBD1. The CDR3 has 14 residues. Germline CDR1 reads SGHRS; CDR2 reads YFSETQ. The junction had 6 bases not matched to a gene; V was cut back by 4 bases and J by 3 bases. Supplemented by reference TRBV5-1 and TRBJ1-1, the full variable domain reads KAGVTQTPRYLIKTRGQQVTLSCSPISGHRSVSWYQQTPGQGLQFLFEYFSETQRNKGNFPGRFSGRQFSNSRSEMNVSTLELGDSALYLCASSKGQVDTEAFFGQGTRLTVV.